This entry lists 10 T cell receptor beta chains sequenced from one sample in a study of prognosis after radiotherapy for stage I lung cancer. TCR beta CDR3 was amplified from genomic DNA by two-round multiplex PCR. Used in first-round PCR were primers specific to each TRBV and TRBJ gene. TCRdb analysed the multiplex PCR reads with MiXCR anew, one entry per CDR3 protein. The table lists 13,000 to 15,000 distinct CDR3 sequences, 55% to 70% of them singletons. This sample comprised PBMCs, obtained before or after stereotactic body radiation therapy (not recorded which). Every receptor here comes from a donor over 45 with non-small cell lung cancer.

On this clonotype: It differs at one base from a far larger clone, so likely a read error. The CDR3 carries no conserved terminal phenylalanine or tryptophan, so it likely arises from a read error. The J gene is TRBJ2-7, the V gene TRBV6-4, with 9 bases fitting TRBD1. V gave up 6 bases and J gave up 2 bases; unmatched junction bases: 8. The CDR3 consists of 15 residues. Germline V lookup: CDR1 MRHNA, CDR2 SNTAGT. CDR3 coding DNA: TGTGCCAGCAGCCGGGACAGGGATCCGGCCTACGAGCAGTACTTA. Protein sequence: CASSRDRDPAYEQYL.

In this sample, this clonotype turned up a few times. The chain recombines TRBV3-1 with TRBJ2-4; possibly TRBD1 for D (6 bases). The germline V and J ends were trimmed by 2 bases and 8 bases, with 13 bases remaining between them. Germline assignment: CDR1 LGHDT and CDR2 YNNKEL (reference sequence). The length of the CDR3 is 14 residues. CDR3 nucleotide sequence: TGTGCCAGCAGCCAATACAACAGGGCTCACATTCAGTACTTC. Translating it yields CASSQYNRAHIQYF.

A word on this clonotype: A much bigger clone sits one base away, suggesting this may be a read error. The chain is built from TRBV5-4 and TRBJ2-7; the match to TRBD2 covers 7 bases. This CDR3 contains 17 residues. J was trimmed by 1 base and V by 2 bases; bases with no gene match: 12. CDR1 and CDR2 from the germline V gene are SGHNT and YYREEE (reference sequence). The CDR3 coding sequence is TGTGCCAGCAGCTTTGGTCTAGCGGTAGGCTTTTCCTACGAGCAGTACTTC. Protein sequence: CASSFGLAVGFSYEQYF.

With regard to this clonotype: A read error is likely here: a far larger clone is one base away. The chain is built from TRBV6-9 and TRBJ2-7; 8 bases are shared with TRBD2. The V gene's germline CDR1 is MNHGY and CDR2 SVAAGI. The ends lost 10 bases at V and 7 bases at J; junction bases unmatched: 12. This CDR3 is built from 13 residues. In DNA, the CDR3 is TGTGCCATCAACCGGGAGGGGCCTCGAGAGCAGTACTTC. Translation gives CAINREGPREQYF.

Note on this clonotype: Only one base separates this from a far larger clonotype, so it likely reflects a read error. The rearrangement joins TRBV6-2 or TRBV6-3 to TRBJ1-1; D gene uncertain. The CDR3 loop spans 12 amino acids. Trimming removed 2 bases at V and 5 bases at J, with 6 bases between. CDR1 MNHEY and CDR2 SVGEGT come from the germline V gene. The CDR3 region is CASSYGCTEAFF. The CDR3 bases are TGTGCCAGCAGTTACGGGTGTACTGAAGCTTTCTTT.

Points on this clonotype: Germline and junction disagree at one end, which may indicate a read error. V and J are TRBV25-1 and TRBJ2-2; D gene ambiguous. Per the germline V gene, CDR1 is MGHDK and CDR2 is SYGVNS. The CDR3 length is 14 residues. CDR3 in amino acids: CAISEWQNTWELFF. The CDR3 region has the DNA TGTGCCATCAGTGAATGGCAGAACACCTGGGAGCTGTTTTTT.

The V and J genes are TRBV2 and TRBJ2-7; D not resolved. V was shortened by 6 bases and J by 3 bases, with 12 bases between the two germline ends. The CDR3 is 13 amino acids. Looked up from germline, CDR1 is SNHLY and CDR2 is FYNNEI. The CDR3 loop is CASRAHTSYEQYF. The DNA for the CDR3 is TGTGCCAGCAGGGCCCACACCAGCTACGAGCAGTACTTC.

In its sample, this clonotype is medium-sized. The chain combines TRBV6-5 with TRBJ2-7, with TRBD1 identical over 9 bases. This CDR3 is 14 amino acids long. V shed 2 bases, J shed 4 bases, and the junction held 3 bases outside the gene matches. Germline loops: CDR1 MNHEY, CDR2 SVGAGI. CDR3 amino acids: CASSYRGQGYEQYF. As DNA, the CDR3 is TGTGCCAGCAGTTACCGGGGACAGGGTTACGAGCAGTACTTC.

In this sample, this clonotype turned up many times. V gene TRBV7-2 combines with J gene TRBJ2-5; TRBD1 aligns across 7 bases. The CDR3 runs to 14 residues. Germline V gene data show CDR1 as SGHTA and CDR2 as FQGNSA. Trimming took 5 bases from V and 5 from J; bases not matched to a gene: 8. The CDR3 protein is CASSLETGPETQYF. The CDR3 DNA reads as TGTGCCAGCAGCCTTGAGACAGGGCCGGAGACCCAGTACTTC.

The rearrangement uses TRBV7-2 and TRBJ2-1; 13 bases map to TRBD2. The CDR3 consists of 16 residues. Germline V lookup: CDR1 SGHTA, CDR2 FQGNSA. The ends lost 5 bases at V and 8 bases at J; junction bases unmatched: 9. CDR3 sequence reads: CASSPRTSGSRDEQFF. The CDR3 DNA is TGTGCCAGCAGCCCACGGACTAGCGGGAGCCGGGATGAGCAGTTCTTC.